The present T cell receptor (beta chain) was sequenced within a study of T cell responses to AZD1222 COVID-19 vaccine. The overall study: Some second doses came at about 4 weeks and others at about 12 weeks; these were pooled. General observations from the study: Baseline testing showed seropositivity in only a handful of AZD1222 recipients.

Notes on this clone: Its cognate antigen is unknown.

V was shortened by 6 bases and J by 3 bases, with 17 bases between the two germline ends. Germline lookup yields CDR1 SGHTA and CDR2 FQGNSA. The CDR3 sequence is 16 residues long. Assay used: immunoSEQ multiplex PCR; TCRdb lists only in-frame clones, some missing. Of 85,000 to 110,000 clones in the sample, roughly 88% were seen once. The rearrangement uses TRBV7-2 and TRBJ2-2; possibly TRBD1 or TRBD2 for D (5 bases each). This TCR was recovered from an adult in good health. The specimen was peripheral blood, collected on day 0 of AZD1222 vaccination. The CDR3 loop is CASSIIGGVYTGELFF. For the CDR3, the DNA is TGTGCCAGCAGTATAATTGGGGGAGTTTACACCGGGGAGCTGTTTTTT. The full variable domain, with the rest looked up from reference TRBV7-2 and TRBJ2-2, is GAGVSQSPSNKVTEKGKDVELRCDPISGHTALYWYRQSLGQGLEFLIYFQGNSAPDKSGLPSDRFSAERTGGSVSTLTIQRTQQEDSAVYLCASSIIGGVYTGELFFGEGSRLTVL.